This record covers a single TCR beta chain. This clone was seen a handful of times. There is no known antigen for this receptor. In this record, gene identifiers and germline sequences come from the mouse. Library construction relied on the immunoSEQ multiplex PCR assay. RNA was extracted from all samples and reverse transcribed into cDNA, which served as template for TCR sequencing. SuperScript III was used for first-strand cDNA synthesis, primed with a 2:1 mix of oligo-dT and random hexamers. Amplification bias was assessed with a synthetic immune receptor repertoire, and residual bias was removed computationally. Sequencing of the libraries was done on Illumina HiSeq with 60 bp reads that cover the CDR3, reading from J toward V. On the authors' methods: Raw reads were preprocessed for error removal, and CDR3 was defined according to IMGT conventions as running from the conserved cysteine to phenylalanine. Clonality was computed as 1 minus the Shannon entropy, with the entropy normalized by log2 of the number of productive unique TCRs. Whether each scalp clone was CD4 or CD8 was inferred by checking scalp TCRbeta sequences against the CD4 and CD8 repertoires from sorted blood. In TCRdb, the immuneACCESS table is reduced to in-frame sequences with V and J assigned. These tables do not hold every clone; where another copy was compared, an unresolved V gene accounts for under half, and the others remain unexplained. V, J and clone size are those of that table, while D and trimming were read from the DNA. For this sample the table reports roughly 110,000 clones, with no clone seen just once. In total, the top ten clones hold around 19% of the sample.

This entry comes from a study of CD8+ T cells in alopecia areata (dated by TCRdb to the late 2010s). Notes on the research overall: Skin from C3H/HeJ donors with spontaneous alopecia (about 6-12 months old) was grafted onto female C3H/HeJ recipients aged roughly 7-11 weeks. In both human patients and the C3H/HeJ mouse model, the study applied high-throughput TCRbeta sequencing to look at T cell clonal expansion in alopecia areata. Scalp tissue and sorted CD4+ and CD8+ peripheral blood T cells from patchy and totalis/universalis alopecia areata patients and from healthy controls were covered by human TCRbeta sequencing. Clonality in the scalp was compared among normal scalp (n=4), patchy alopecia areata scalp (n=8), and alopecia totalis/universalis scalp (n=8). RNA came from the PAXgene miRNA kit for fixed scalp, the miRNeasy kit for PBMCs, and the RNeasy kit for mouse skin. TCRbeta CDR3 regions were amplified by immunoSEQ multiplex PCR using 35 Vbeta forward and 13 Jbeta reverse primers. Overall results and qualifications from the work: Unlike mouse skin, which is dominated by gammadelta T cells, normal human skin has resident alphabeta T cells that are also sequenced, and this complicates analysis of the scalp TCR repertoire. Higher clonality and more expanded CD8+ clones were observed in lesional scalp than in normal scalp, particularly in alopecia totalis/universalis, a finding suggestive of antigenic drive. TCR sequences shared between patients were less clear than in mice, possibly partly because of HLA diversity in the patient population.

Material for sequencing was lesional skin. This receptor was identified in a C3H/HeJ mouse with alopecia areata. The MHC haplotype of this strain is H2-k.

The CDR3 region: CASSIGPGRNEQYF. Incomplete CDR3 DNA: TGTGCCAGCAGTATAGGCCCAGGGAGGAAT. The V gene is TRBV19 and the J gene is TRBJ2-7; TRBD1 is a possible D gene, resting on 5 matching bases. With the read ending 4 residues before the CDR3 end, the germline J gene is used to fill in that end. Including cysteine and phenylalanine, the CDR3 has 14 amino acids. Shown are 30 bases from within the CDR3, in frame from base 1. CDR1 FNHDT and CDR2 SITEND are derived from the germline V gene (reference sequence).